These 22 T cell receptor beta chains were sequenced from one sample in a study of T cells after yellow fever vaccination. TCRdb processed the 5' RACE reads anew with MiXCR; each CDR3 protein has one entry. The sample lists approximately 550,000 distinct CDR3 sequences; under 25% were seen once. The sequencing used PBMCs, collected 15 days after the yellow fever booster vaccination. These TCRs come from a man aged 30-40 years who received the YFV17D yellow fever vaccine.

This sequence joins TRBV10-2 and TRBJ2-7; a possible D gene is TRBD1 (5 bases). The CDR3 loop spans 13 amino acids. V was cut by 3 bases and J by 3 bases, with 9 bases left in between. From germline, CDR1 is WSHSY and CDR2 SAAADI. CDR3 DNA sequence: TGCGCCAGCAGTGATGACAGACTCTACGAGCAGTACTTC. It encodes CASSDDRLYEQYF.

The chain combines TRBV4-3 with TRBJ2-3, with 8 bases aligning to TRBD2. The germline V gene has CDR1 LGHNA and CDR2 YSLEER. The CDR3 totals 16 residues. J lost 1 base, V lost 4 bases, and 7 bases had no gene match. CDR3 in DNA: TGCGCCAGCAGCCCCCTGGGGCGGGAGGGCACAGATACGCAGTATTTT. Its protein is CASSPLGREGTDTQYF.

This clonotype was detected a few times. J is TRBJ2-2 and V is TRBV7-6, with no clear D. Trimming cost V 7 bases and J 4 bases, with 10 bases left between them. Germline values: CDR1 SGHVS, CDR2 FNYEAQ. This CDR3 has 13 amino acids. The CDR3 reads CASNGVSTGELFF. CDR3 bases: TGTGCCAGCAACGGAGTCTCCACCGGGGAGCTGTTTTTT.

This clonotype has just a few counts. This chain links TRBV4-3 with TRBJ2-7, with 11 bases aligning to TRBD2. Per germline, CDR1 LGHNA and CDR2 YSLEER. The CDR3 extends over 16 amino acids. V dropped 8 bases and J dropped 0; count of bases not matched to a gene: 9. Here the CDR3 reads CASGTKTSGSSYEQYF. The CDR3 DNA follows: TGCGCCAGCGGGACTAAAACTAGCGGGAGCTCCTACGAGCAGTACTTC.

This clonotype was seen ten or more times. One end of the junction does not line up with germline, which may come from a read error. Here the CDR3 reads CASSLAGETQYF. CDR3 nucleotides: TGTGCCAGCAGCTTAGCGGGGGAGACCCAGTACTTC. This chain connects TRBV5-1 to TRBJ2-5; 8 bases fit TRBD2. This CDR3 contains 12 residues. CDR1 SGHRS and CDR2 YFSETQ come from the germline V gene.

This clonotype was seen more than once but under ten times. The rearrangement joins TRBV20-1 to TRBJ2-1; D is possibly TRBD2 (6 bases). Germline V lookup: CDR1 DFQATT, CDR2 SNEGSKA (reference sequence). The CDR3 spans 15 residues. Trimming stripped 0 bases from V and 6 bases from J, with 15 bases between. CDR3 bases: TGCAGTGCTAGAGACCGCACTAGCTTGGGCAATGAGCAGTTCTTC. Encoded protein: CSARDRTSLGNEQFF.

The sample holds a few counts of this clonotype. The CDR3 nucleotides read TGTGCCACCAGTGACCCCAGAGGGACAGGGGATGAGCAGTTCTTC. Translating gives CATSDPRGTGDEQFF. The chain joins TRBV24-1 to TRBJ2-1; 10 nucleotides match TRBD1. The ends lost 4 bases at V and 8 bases at J; junction bases unmatched: 7. Germline-derived CDR1 and CDR2 are KGHDR and SFDVKD. There are 15 residues in the CDR3.

The V and J genes are TRBV11-2 and TRBJ2-3, with D tentatively TRBD2 (5 bases). V dropped 2 bases and J dropped 0 bases, with 12 bases sitting between them. In germline, CDR1 is SGHAT, CDR2 FQNNGV. CDR3 size: 16 residues. CDR3 nucleotides: TGTGCCAGCAGCTTATACGGCAGGACTAGCACAGATACGCAGTATTTT. This sequence encodes CASSLYGRTSTDTQYF.

To note about this clonotype: One end of the junction varies from germline; a read error may be responsible. The chain carries TRBV6-1 and TRBJ2-7; maybe TRBD2 (5 bases). The germline V gene encodes CDR1 MNHNS and CDR2 SASEGT. The CDR3 consists of 17 residues. The CDR3 DNA is TGTGCCATCAGTGAAGCACTAGTGGTTAAAAGCTCCTACGAGCAGTACTTC. Its protein is CAISEALVVKSSYEQYF.

The V call is TRBV5-1, the J call TRBJ2-1; D unclear. Deletions cut 0 bases from V and 7 bases from J, with 8 bases between. This CDR3 region has 13 residues. CDR1 SGHRS and CDR2 YFSETQ come from the germline V gene. The chain's CDR3 is CASSLAVSNEQFF. CDR3 nucleotide sequence: TGCGCCAGCAGCTTGGCCGTCTCGAATGAGCAGTTCTTC. Combining the CDR3 with reference TRBV5-1 and TRBJ2-1 gives the whole variable domain KAGVTQTPRYLIKTRGQQVTLSCSPISGHRSVSWYQQTPGQGLQFLFEYFSETQRNKGNFPGRFSGRQFSNSRSEMNVSTLELGDSALYLCASSLAVSNEQFFGPGTRLTVL.

This chain joins TRBV29-1 and TRBJ2-1, with unresolved D. This CDR3 comprises 11 residues. V was pared by 3 bases and J by 8 bases, with 8 bases between. Germline V gives CDR1 SQVTM, CDR2 ANQGSEA. In DNA form, the CDR3 reads TGCAGCGTTGATTACCGGCATGAGCAGTTCTTC. Residues: CSVDYRHEQFF.

This chain links TRBV7-2 with TRBJ2-1; 7 bases line up with TRBD2. Germline CDR1 SGHTA, CDR2 FQGNSA. CDR3 length: 15 amino acids. Germline trimming cut 6 bases from V and 0 bases from J; bases unmatched to any gene: 5. The CDR3: CASREAGISYNEQFF. Here the CDR3 DNA reads TGTGCCAGCAGAGAAGCGGGAATCTCCTACAATGAGCAGTTCTTC.

On this clonotype itself: One junction end does not reproduce the germline sequence, and a read error may be involved. This sequence joins TRBV13 and TRBJ2-5; possibly TRBD2 for D (5 bases). The germline V gene encodes CDR1 PRHDT and CDR2 FYEKMQ (reference sequence). The CDR3 totals 14 residues. This CDR3 reads CAISGGPTQETQYF. In DNA, the CDR3 is TGTGCCATCAGCGGCGGGCCAACCCAAGAGACCCAGTACTTC.

This rearrangement joins TRBV10-3 to TRBJ2-3; D is unresolved. Germline CDR1 is ENHRY and CDR2 is SYGVKD. The CDR3 sequence is 16 residues long. V was shortened by 2 bases and J by 1 base, with 13 bases between the two germline ends. CDR3 sequence (DNA): TGTGCCATCAGTGAGAATACAGCACAAGGCACAGATACGCAGTATTTT. It translates to CAISENTAQGTDTQYF.

The rearrangement uses TRBV9 and TRBJ2-7; 7 bases fit TRBD2. V lost 0 bases and J lost 2; bases outside the gene matches: 2. The germline gives CDR1 SGDLS, CDR2 YYNGEE. CDR3 length: 14 residues. The CDR3: CASSVGTRAYEQYF. The CDR3 coding sequence is TGTGCCAGCAGCGTAGGGACTAGAGCCTACGAGCAGTACTTC.

This clonotype was counted once. The chain is built from TRBV10-3 and TRBJ2-2, with 8 bases aligning to TRBD2. The V and J ends lost 4 bases and 7 bases, in that order; junction bases with no gene match: 5. CDR1 ENHRY and CDR2 SYGVKD come from the germline V gene. The CDR3 length is 14 residues. The chain's CDR3 is CAISVREGSGELFF. Written as DNA, the CDR3 is TGTGCCATCAGTGTCCGGGAGGGAAGCGGGGAGCTGTTTTTT.

The chain joins TRBV19 to TRBJ1-5, with D maybe TRBD1 (5 bases). Trimming pared 6 bases from V and 0 bases from J, leaving 15 bases between. CDR1 is LNHDA and CDR2 is SQIVND in the germline V gene (reference sequence). The CDR3 length is 16 residues. CDR3 nucleotides: TGTGCCAGTAGCGATGAGAGGAGGGGTAGCAATCAGCCCCAGCATTTT. Translation gives CASSDERRGSNQPQHF. Looking up the rest from reference TRBV19 and TRBJ1-5 gives the full variable domain: DGGITQSPKYLFRKEGQNVTLSCEQNLNHDAMYWYRQDPGQGLRLIYYSQIVNDFQKGDIAEGYSVSREKKESFPLTVTSAQKNPTAFYLCASSDERRGSNQPQHFGDGTRLSIL.

This rearrangement joins TRBV20-1 to TRBJ2-7, with 7 positions matching TRBD1. CDR1 and CDR2 from the germline V gene are DFQATT and SNEGSKA (reference sequence). Trimming took 6 bases from V and 4 from J; bases not matched to a gene: 12. The CDR3 consists of 14 residues. Here the CDR3 reads CSATAFTGEYEQYF. CDR3 nucleotide sequence: TGCAGTGCCACAGCGTTTACAGGGGAATACGAGCAGTACTTC.

This clonotype was counted only a few times. This chain joins TRBV12-5 and TRBJ2-2; no reliable D call. The V gene's germline CDR1 is LGHNT and CDR2 FRNRAP. Trimming stripped 5 bases from V and 1 base from J, with 8 bases between. The CDR3 has 14 residues. The CDR3 DNA sequence: TGTGCTAGTGGTCTCAAGGGGAACACCGGGGAGCTGTTTTTT. As protein: CASGLKGNTGELFF.

This clonotype appeared a few times. J is TRBJ2-5 and V is TRBV7-7, with 7 bases matching TRBD1. The trim removed 5 bases at V and 1 base at J, leaving 10 bases unmatched. Per germline, CDR1 SSHAT and CDR2 FNYEAQ (reference sequence). This CDR3 spans 16 amino acids. CDR3: CASSPSRGQPQETQYF. DNA for the CDR3: TGTGCCAGCAGCCCCTCCCGGGGACAGCCCCAAGAGACCCAGTACTTC. Based on the CDR3 plus reference TRBV7-7 and TRBJ2-5, the full variable domain is GAGVSQSPRYKVTKRGQDVTLRCDPISSHATLYWYQQALGQGPEFLTYFNYEAQPDKSGLPSDRFSAERPEGSISTLTIQRTEQRDSAMYRCASSPSRGQPQETQYFGPGTRLLVL.

In DNA, the CDR3 is TGTGCCAGCAGTTCGGGGGGGTACCGGGAGCTGTTTTTT. Protein product: CASSSGGYRELFF. J is TRBJ2-2 and V is TRBV12-3 or TRBV12-4, with 8 positions matching TRBD2. V shed 4 bases, J shed 9 bases, and the junction held 4 bases outside the gene matches. The CDR3 covers 13 residues.

As concerns this clonotype: A junction end diverges from the germline sequence, so it may reflect a read error. This chain joins TRBV12-3 or TRBV12-4 and TRBJ2-1, with D possibly matching TRBD2 (6 bases). This CDR3 has 16 residues. In nucleotides, the CDR3 is TGTGCCAGCAGTGTAGCCTTAGCCGGGAGCTACAATGAGCAGTTCTTC. As protein: CASSVALAGSYNEQFF.